This T cell receptor beta chain was captured in a study of cytomegalovirus exposure and HLA in healthy donors. General study points: Across donors, presence/absence analyses took sequencing depth to be roughly uniform. HLA alleles were associated with some 17,000 TCR beta sequences in a later analysis at 0.05 false discovery rate.

PCR involved 60 Vbeta and 13 Jbeta primers. Using immunoSEQ multiplex PCR, the repertoire was profiled, and TCRdb retains in-frame clones only, with some absent. The table has under 250,000 clones, around four fifths seen once. These donors counted as nominally healthy when sampled, but unrecorded immune exposures were likely. On this clone itself: Antigen unknown. Other DNA sequences in this sample translate to the same CDR3.

This TCR derives from a woman aged 40-49 years in good health and CMV-seronegative. Source material: PBMCs.

The CDR3 sequence: CASSLQPGQSIEAFF. CDR3 coding DNA: TGTGCCAGCAGCTTACAACCGGGACAATCGATTGAAGCTTTCTTT. The chain uses TRBV7-2 and TRBJ1-1, with D possibly TRBD1 on 6 matching bases. This CDR3 is 15 amino acids long. V was cut by 2 bases and J by 7 bases, with 17 bases left in between. Germline lookup yields CDR1 SGHTA and CDR2 FQGNSA.